This T cell receptor (beta chain) was observed in a study of blood T cell repertoires in COVID-19. The overall study: Spain, Italy and the United States supplied samples that represented acute and convalescent COVID-19.

Only in-frame clones appear in the TCRdb table, and some are missing; sequencing was by immunoSEQ multiplex PCR. Altogether fewer than 300,000 clones are present, 75% to 90% being singletons, with the ten largest covering 6.3%. Germline V gene lookup returns CDR1 SGHRS and CDR2 YFSETQ. The CDR3 is 17 amino acids. The trim removed 7 bases at V and 0 bases at J, leaving 14 bases unmatched. This TCR derives from a woman between 50 and 59 years old with COVID-19, enrolled during active disease. The chain couples TRBV5-1 to TRBJ2-7, with 9 positions matching TRBD1. The specimen sequenced was peripheral blood. For the CDR3, the DNA is TGCGCCAGCGGGAAGGATCGCAGGACAGGGGACTCCTACGAGCAGTACTTC. Translation gives CASGKDRRTGDSYEQYF.